This T cell receptor (beta chain) came from a study of blood T cell repertoires in COVID-19. CDR3 size: 17 residues. Per the original methods: The authors estimated nucleated cell counts from reference gene primer amplification. This table comes from immunoSEQ multiplex PCR, and its TCRdb copy is limited to in-frame clones, with some not included. The DNA was the basis for D and trimming; V, J and clone size are from that table. The sample holds 70,000 to 80,000 clones, roughly 87% seen once. This TCR was sampled from a woman of 80 years or more with acute or convalescent COVID-19. The sample taken for sequencing was peripheral blood. The chain is built from TRBV21-1 and TRBJ2-1; TRBD1, as called in the table, went unchecked against the DNA. TRBV21-1 is listed as a pseudogene. The CDR3 protein is CASSKAAQGALGNEQFF. In DNA form, the CDR3 reads TGTGCCAGCAGCAAAGCCGCTCAGGGGGCTCTGGGAAATGAGCAGTTCTTC.